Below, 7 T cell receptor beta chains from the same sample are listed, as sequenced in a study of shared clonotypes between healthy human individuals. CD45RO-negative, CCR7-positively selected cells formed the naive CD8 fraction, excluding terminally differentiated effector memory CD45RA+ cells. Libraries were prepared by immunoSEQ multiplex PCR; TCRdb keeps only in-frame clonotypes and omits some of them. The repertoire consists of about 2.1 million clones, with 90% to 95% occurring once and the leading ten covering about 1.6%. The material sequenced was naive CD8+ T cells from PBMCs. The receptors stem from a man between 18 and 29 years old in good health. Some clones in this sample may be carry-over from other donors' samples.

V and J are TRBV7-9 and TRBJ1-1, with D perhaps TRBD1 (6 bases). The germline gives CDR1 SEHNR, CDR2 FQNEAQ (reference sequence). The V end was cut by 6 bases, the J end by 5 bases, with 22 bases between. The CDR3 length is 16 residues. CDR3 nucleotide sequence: TGTGCCAGCAGGAAACACGGGGGCGAGGGTCGGACTGAAGCTTTCTTT. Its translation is CASRKHGGEGRTEAFF. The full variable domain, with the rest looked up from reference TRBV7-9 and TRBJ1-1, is DTGVSQNPRHKITKRGQNVTFRCDPISEHNRLYWYRQTLGQGPEFLTYFQNEAQLEKSRLLSDRFSAERPKGSFSTLEIQRTEQGDSAMYLCASRKHGGEGRTEAFFGQGTRLTVV.

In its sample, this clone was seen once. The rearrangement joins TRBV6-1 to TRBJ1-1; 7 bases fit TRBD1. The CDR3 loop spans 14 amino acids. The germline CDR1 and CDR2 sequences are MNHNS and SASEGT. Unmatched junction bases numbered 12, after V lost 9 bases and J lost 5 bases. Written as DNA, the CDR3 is TGTGCCAGTACCGACAGGGTAGTATGGACTGAAGCTTTCTTT. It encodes CASTDRVVWTEAFF.

The CDR3 region is CSVEVRTGTTGELFF. CDR3 coding DNA: TGCAGCGTTGAAGTTAGGACAGGGACTACCGGGGAGCTGTTTTTT. The V gene is TRBV29-1, the J gene TRBJ2-2; TRBD1 matches at 8 bases. The CDR3 runs to 15 residues. Germline lookup yields CDR1 SQVTM and CDR2 ANQGSEA. J gave up 5 bases and V 1 base, and 6 bases lay outside the gene matches.

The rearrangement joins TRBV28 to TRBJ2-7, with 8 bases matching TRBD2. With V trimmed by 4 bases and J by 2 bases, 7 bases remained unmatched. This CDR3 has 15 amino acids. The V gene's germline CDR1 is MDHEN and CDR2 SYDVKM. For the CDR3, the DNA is TGTGCCAGCAGTTCCTGGACTAGCAGGGCCTACGAGCAGTACTTC. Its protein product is CASSSWTSRAYEQYF. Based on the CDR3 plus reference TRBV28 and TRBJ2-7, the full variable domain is DVKVTQSSRYLVKRTGEKVFLECVQDMDHENMFWYRQDPGLGLRLIYFSYDVKMKEKGDIPEGYSVSREKKERFSLILESASTNQTSMYLCASSSWTSRAYEQYFGPGTRLTVT.

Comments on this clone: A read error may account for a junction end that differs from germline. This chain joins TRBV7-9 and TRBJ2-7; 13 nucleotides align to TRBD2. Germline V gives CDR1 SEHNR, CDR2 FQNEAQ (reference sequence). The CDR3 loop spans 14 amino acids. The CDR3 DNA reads TGTGCCAGCAGCTCCGGACTAGCGGGAGTCGGTACGCACTTC. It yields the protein CASSSGLAGVGTHF.

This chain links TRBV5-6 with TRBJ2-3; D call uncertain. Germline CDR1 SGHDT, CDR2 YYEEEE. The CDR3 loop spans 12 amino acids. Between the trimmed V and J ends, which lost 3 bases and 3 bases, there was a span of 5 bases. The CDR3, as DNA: TGTGCCAGCAGCTCCGAGACAGATACGCAGTATTTT. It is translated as CASSSETDTQYF.

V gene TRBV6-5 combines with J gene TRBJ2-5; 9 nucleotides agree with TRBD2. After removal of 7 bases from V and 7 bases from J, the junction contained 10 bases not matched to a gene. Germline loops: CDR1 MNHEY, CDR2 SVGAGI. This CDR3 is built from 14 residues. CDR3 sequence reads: CASTAIAGVGTQYF. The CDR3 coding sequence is TGTGCCAGCACGGCTATAGCGGGAGTCGGGACCCAGTACTTC.